This is a list of T cell receptor beta chains from one sample in a study of blood T cell repertoires in COVID-19. Clones were sequenced by immunoSEQ multiplex PCR, and TCRdb holds only the in-frame ones, with some missing. Of 200,000 to 300,000 clones in the sample, about four fifths were seen once. The source material was peripheral blood. The receptors come from a woman older than 75 with COVID-19, enrolled during active disease. The CDR3 runs from the conserved cysteine through the conserved F or W. A D gene is named only where the DNA matches it firmly. Size is omitted from some rows. Given values are once, few, many or a class for expanded clones.

.,.,TRBJ1-4,TRBV24-1,CAPPGTEKLFF,TGTGCCCCCCCAGGTACAGAAAAACTGTTTTTT
few,TRBD2,TRBJ2-7,TRBV10-1,CASSDGGFDEQYF,TGCGCCAGCAGTGACGGGGGGTTCGACGAGCAGTACTTC
.,TRBD2,TRBJ2-1,TRBV13,CASSSRGRGGPNEQFF,TGTGCCAGCAGCTCGAGGGGGCGGGGGGGCCCCAATGAGCAGTTCTTC
few,TRBD1,TRBJ2-3,TRBV7-3,CASSLGTAPTDTQYF,TGTGCCAGCAGCCTCGGGACAGCCCCAACAGATACGCAGTATTTT
many,.,TRBJ2-1,TRBV9,CASSPRGGTYNEQFF,TGTGCCAGCAGCCCCCGGGGAGGTACCTACAATGAGCAGTTCTTC
.,.,TRBJ2-2,TRBV30,CAWSGASQTGELFF,TGTGCCTGGAGTGGTGCTAGCCAAACCGGGGAGCTGTTTTTT
.,.,TRBJ2-7,TRBV18,CASSPRDGYEQYF,TGTGCCAGCTCACCACGAGACGGGTACGAGCAGTACTTC
few,.,TRBJ2-5,TRBV30,CAWSNGLGETQYF,TGTGCCTGGAGTAATGGGCTTGGGGAGACCCAGTACTTC
.,.,TRBJ2-7,TRBV5-1,CASSSDSPSYEQYF,TGCGCCAGCAGCTCTGACAGTCCCAGCTACGAGCAGTACTTC
.,.,TRBJ2-1,TRBV6-5,CASSPHYEQFF,TGTGCCAGCAGTCCCCATTATGAGCAGTTCTTC
.,TRBD1,TRBJ1-5,TRBV3-1/TRBV3-2,CASSHGQGQPQHF,TGTGCCAGCAGCCACGGACAGGGGCAGCCCCAGCATTTT
.,.,TRBJ2-7,TRBV6-5,CASSYSGGSAYEQYF,TGTGCCAGCAGTTACTCGGGTGGGAGTGCCTACGAGCAGTACTTC
.,.,TRBJ2-1,TRBV29-1,CSVIASYNEQFF,TGCAGCGTTATCGCGTCCTACAATGAGCAGTTCTTC